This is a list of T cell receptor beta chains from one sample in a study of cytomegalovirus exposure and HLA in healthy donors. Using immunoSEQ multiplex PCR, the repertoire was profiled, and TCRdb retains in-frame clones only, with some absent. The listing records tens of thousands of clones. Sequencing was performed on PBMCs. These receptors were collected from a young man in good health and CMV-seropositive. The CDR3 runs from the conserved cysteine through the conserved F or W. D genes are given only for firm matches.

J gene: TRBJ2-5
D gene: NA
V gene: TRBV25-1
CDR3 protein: CASRDSSEETQYF
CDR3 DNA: TGTGCCAGCAGGGACAGCTCCGAAGAGACCCAGTACTTC

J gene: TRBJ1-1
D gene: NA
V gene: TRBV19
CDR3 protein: CASSIPGLNTEAFF
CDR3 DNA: TGTGCCAGTAGTATTCCAGGGCTGAACACTGAAGCTTTCTTT

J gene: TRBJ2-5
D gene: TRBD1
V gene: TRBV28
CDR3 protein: CASRPPGGVETQYF
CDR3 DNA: TGTGCCAGCAGACCCCCAGGGGGCGTGGAGACCCAGTACTTC

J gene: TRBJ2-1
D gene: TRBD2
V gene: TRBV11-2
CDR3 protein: CASSSGLAGDNEQFF
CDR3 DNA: TGTGCCAGCAGCTCCGGACTAGCGGGGGACAATGAGCAGTTCTTC

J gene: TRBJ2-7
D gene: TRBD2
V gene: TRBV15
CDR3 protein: CATSREEAGGPYEQYF
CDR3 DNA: TGTGCCACCAGCAGAGAGGAAGCGGGGGGCCCCTACGAGCAGTACTTC

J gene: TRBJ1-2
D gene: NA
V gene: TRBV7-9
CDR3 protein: CASSLAGLSGGYTF
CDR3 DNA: TGTGCCAGCAGCTTAGCGGGTCTTTCGGGGGGCTACACCTTC

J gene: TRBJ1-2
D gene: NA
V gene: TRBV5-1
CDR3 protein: CASSLAGADYTF
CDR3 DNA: TGCGCCAGCAGCTTGGCCGGCGCGGACTACACCTTC

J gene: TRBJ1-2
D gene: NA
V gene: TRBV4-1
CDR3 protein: CASSQGGQVAYGYTF
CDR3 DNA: TGCGCCAGCAGCCAAGGCGGACAAGTGGCATATGGCTACACCTTC

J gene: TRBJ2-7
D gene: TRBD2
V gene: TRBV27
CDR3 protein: CASSYRDYSYEQYF
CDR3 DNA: TGTGCCAGCAGTTACCGGGACTACTCCTACGAGCAGTACTTC

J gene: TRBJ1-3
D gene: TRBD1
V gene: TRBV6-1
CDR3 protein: CASSGDRGSPGNTIYF
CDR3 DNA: TGTGCCAGCAGTGGTGACAGGGGGAGTCCTGGAAACACCATATATTTT

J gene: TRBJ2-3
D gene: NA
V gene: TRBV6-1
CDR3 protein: CATQGGGTDTQYF
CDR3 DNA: TGTGCCACCCAGGGTGGGGGCACAGATACGCAGTATTTT

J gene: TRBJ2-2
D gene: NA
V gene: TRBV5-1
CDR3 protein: CASSPGWGTGELFF
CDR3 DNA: TGCGCCAGCAGCCCGGGATGGGGAACCGGGGAGCTGTTTTTT

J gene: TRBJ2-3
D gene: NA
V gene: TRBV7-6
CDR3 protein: CASSRGSGGTDTQYF
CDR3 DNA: TGTGCCAGCAGCCGAGGGAGCGGTGGGACAGATACGCAGTATTTT

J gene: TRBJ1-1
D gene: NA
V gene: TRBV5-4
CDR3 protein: CASSLGRVRTEAFF
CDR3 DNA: TGTGCCAGCAGCTTGGGCAGGGTAAGGACTGAAGCTTTCTTT

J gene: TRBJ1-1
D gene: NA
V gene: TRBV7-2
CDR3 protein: CASSYLGGRGYTEAFF
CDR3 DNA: TGTGCCAGCAGCTACCTCGGAGGGCGAGGGTACACTGAAGCTTTCTTT

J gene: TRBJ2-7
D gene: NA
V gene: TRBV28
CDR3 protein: CATQTSYEQYF
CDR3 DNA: TGTGCCACGCAGACATCCTACGAGCAGTACTTC

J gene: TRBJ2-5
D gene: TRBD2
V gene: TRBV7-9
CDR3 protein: CASSPSQRGQETQYF
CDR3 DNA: TGTGCCAGCAGCCCCTCCCAGCGGGGGCAAGAGACCCAGTACTTC

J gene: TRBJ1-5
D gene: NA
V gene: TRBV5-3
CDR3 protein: CAPPWAAKNQPQHF
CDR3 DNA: TGTGCCCCCCCGTGGGCAGCCAAAAATCAGCCCCAGCATTTT

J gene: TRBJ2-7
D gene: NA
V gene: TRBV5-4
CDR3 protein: CASSPKDSTYEQYF
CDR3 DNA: TGTGCCAGCAGTCCAAAAGACAGTACCTACGAGCAGTACTTC

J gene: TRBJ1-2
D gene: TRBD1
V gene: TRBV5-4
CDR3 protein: CASSLKAAGTGHGYTF
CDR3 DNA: TGTGCCAGCAGTTTGAAAGCCGCCGGGACAGGGCATGGCTACACCTTC

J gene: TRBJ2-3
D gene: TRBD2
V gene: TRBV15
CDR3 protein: CATSRGGGGRTDTQYF
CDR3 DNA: TGTGCCACCAGCAGAGGGGGCGGGGGTCGCACAGATACGCAGTATTTT

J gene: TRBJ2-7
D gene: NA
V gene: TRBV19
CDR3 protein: CASSLRPVTDYEQYF
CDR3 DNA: TGTGCCAGTAGTCTCCGACCCGTGACAGACTACGAGCAGTACTTC

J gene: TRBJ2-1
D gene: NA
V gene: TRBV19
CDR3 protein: CASSIVRRNEQFF
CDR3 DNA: TGTGCCAGTAGTATTGTCAGGAGGAATGAGCAGTTCTTC

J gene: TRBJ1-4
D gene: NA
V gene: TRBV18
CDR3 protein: CASSPGTGVNEKLFF
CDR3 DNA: TGTGCCAGCTCACCCGGGACGGGAGTTAATGAAAAACTGTTTTTT

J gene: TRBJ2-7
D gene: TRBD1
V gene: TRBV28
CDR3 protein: CASRAWARGLRRTGDYEQYF
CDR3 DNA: TGTGCCAGCAGGGCGTGGGCCAGAGGCCTTCGAAGGACAGGGGATTACGAGCAGTACTTC

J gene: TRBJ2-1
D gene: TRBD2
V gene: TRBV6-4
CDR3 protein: CATSGMGLAGGEQFF
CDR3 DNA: TGTGCCACCTCCGGGATGGGACTAGCGGGCGGAGAGCAGTTCTTC

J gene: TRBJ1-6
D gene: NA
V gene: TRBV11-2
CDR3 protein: CATSRGTRSYNSPLHF
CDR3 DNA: TGTGCCACCTCGCGGGGGACTCGCTCCTATAATTCACCCCTCCACTTT

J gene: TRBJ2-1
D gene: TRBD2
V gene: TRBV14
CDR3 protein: CASSQVAGVPGEQFF
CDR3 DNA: TGTGCCAGCAGCCAAGTAGCGGGAGTCCCTGGGGAGCAGTTCTTC

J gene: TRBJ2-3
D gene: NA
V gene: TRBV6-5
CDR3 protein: CASSYEPSTDTQYF
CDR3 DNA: TGTGCCAGCAGTTACGAGCCTAGCACAGATACGCAGTATTTT

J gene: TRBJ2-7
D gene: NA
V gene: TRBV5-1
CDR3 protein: CASSSSDTYEQYF
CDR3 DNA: TGCGCCAGCAGCTCCTCGGACACCTACGAGCAGTACTTC

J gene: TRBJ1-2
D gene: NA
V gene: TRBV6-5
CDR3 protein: CASNTGRPTNYGYTF
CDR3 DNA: TGTGCCAGCAATACAGGCCGTCCTACTAACTATGGCTACACCTTC

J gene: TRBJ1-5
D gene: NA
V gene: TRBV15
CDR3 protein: CATSREGPRSNQPQHF
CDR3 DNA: TGTGCCACCAGCAGGGAGGGACCGAGAAGCAATCAGCCCCAGCATTTT

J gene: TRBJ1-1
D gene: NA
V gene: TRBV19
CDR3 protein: CASRGTLVTTITEAFF
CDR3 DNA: TGTGCCAGTAGGGGCACCCTGGTGACCACGATCACTGAAGCTTTCTTT

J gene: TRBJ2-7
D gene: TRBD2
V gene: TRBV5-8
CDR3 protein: CASSPGLALITYEQYF
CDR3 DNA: TGTGCCAGCAGCCCTGGACTAGCGCTTATTACCTACGAGCAGTACTTC

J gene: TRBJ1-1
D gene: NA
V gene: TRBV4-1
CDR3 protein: CASSPMGGGGTEAFF
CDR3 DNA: TGCGCCAGCAGCCCCATGGGTGGGGGGGGCACTGAAGCTTTCTTT

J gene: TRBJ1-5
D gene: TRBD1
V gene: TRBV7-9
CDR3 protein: CASSSADRKAQHF
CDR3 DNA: TGTGCCAGCAGCTCTGCGGACAGGAAGGCCCAGCATTTT

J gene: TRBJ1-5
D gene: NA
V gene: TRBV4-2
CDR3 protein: CASSQDGTPENNQPQHF
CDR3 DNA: TGTGCCAGCAGCCAAGATGGGACACCTGAAAACAATCAGCCCCAGCATTTT

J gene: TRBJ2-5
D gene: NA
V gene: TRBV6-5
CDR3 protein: CASGLGSGRGTQYF
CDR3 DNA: TGTGCCAGTGGGTTGGGAAGTGGCCGGGGGACCCAGTACTTC

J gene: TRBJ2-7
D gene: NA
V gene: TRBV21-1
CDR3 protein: CASRPPGGSPYEQYF
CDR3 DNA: TGTGCCAGCAGACCCCCCGGGGGGAGCCCCTACGAGCAGTACTTC

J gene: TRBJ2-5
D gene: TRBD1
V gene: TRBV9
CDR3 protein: CASSIHRGGETQYF
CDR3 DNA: TGTGCCAGCAGCATCCACAGGGGCGGAGAGACCCAGTACTTC